This TCR beta chain is from a study of cytotoxic CD8 clonotypes in ibrutinib-treated CLL. TCRdb's copy holds only in-frame clones and misses some; the assay was immunoSEQ multiplex PCR. The sample records about 40,000 clones, approximately 67% being singletons. As concerns this clone: Its antigen remains unknown.

Whole-study results and caveats: Contraction or stability on treatment was seen for public clonotypes, which were uncommon.

The germline CDR1 and CDR2 sequences are MDHEN and SYDVKM. Trimming removed 6 bases at V and 1 base at J, with 16 bases between. The CDR3 is 15 amino acids. This receptor was taken from a human donor with chronic lymphocytic leukemia. The chain links TRBV28 to TRBJ2-7, with a tentative D call TRBD1 (6 bases). This specimen consisted of PBMCs, obtained at disease progression, from a patient treated with ibrutinib. The chain's CDR3 is CASSPQGPPSYEQYF. CDR3 bases: TGTGCCAGCAGCCCACAGGGCCCTCCGTCCTACGAGCAGTACTTC.